Below are 5 T cell receptor beta chains sequenced from a single sample in a study of blood T cells in healthy people across ages. It was with a sample-barcoded 5' primer and a J-beta primer mix that a second PCR of roughly 7 to 12 cycles was run. TCRdb passed the 5' RACE reads through MiXCR, listing each CDR3 protein once. Here the sample spans about 1.1 million distinct CDR3 sequences, roughly two fifths being singletons. Source material: blood. Receptors were obtained from a man between 18 and 35 years old in good health.

The CDR3 DNA sequence: TGCAGTGCTAGAGGGGACAGGGGGGTATTCATCAATGAGCAGTTCTTC. Translation gives CSARGDRGVFINEQFF. This chain joins TRBV20-1 and TRBJ2-1; 11 bases map to TRBD1. Losses at the gene ends were 1 base for V and 6 bases for J; bases not matched to a gene: 8. The CDR3 is made up of 16 amino acids. The germline CDR1 and CDR2 sequences are DFQATT and SNEGSKA (reference sequence).

This clonotype was counted between two and nine times. The J gene is TRBJ1-6, the V gene TRBV4-3, with D possibly matching TRBD1 (5 bases). CDR1 and CDR2 from the germline V gene are LGHNA and YSLEER. This CDR3 has 14 residues. V shed 1 base and J shed 7 bases, with 8 bases lying between them. CDR3 residues: CASSQAGINSPLHF. The CDR3 DNA reads as TGCGCCAGCAGCCAAGCAGGGATCAATTCACCCCTCCACTTT.

The rearrangement links TRBV5-8 to TRBJ1-5; 9 nucleotides line up with TRBD1. CDR1 is SGHTS, CDR2 YDEGEE, per germline. Losses at the gene ends were 2 bases for V and 2 bases for J; bases not matched to a gene: 8. This CDR3 region has 17 residues. The CDR3 protein is CASSFTTGGNGNQPQHF. For the CDR3, the DNA is TGTGCCAGCAGCTTCACAACAGGGGGCAATGGCAATCAGCCCCAGCATTTT.

This clonotype was detected a few times. The rearrangement joins TRBV12-3 or TRBV12-4 to TRBJ2-5; TRBD1 agrees at 10 bases. The V segment lost 3 bases and the J segment 4 bases; nucleotides outside the gene matches: 2. The CDR3 length is 14 residues. The CDR3 nucleotides read TGTGCCAGCAGTTTGGGGACAGGGGCAGAGACCCAGTACTTC. Translated: CASSLGTGAETQYF.

This clonotype appeared a few times. The chain employs TRBV7-2 and TRBJ1-1; D unresolved. V was cut by 1 base and J by 5 bases, with 8 bases left in between. The CDR3 runs 13 residues. Germline V CDR1 and CDR2: SGHTA, FQGNSA. The CDR3 sequence is CASSLGGLTEAFF. The CDR3 region has the DNA TGTGCCAGCAGCTTAGGCGGGTTAACTGAAGCTTTCTTT.